Only a few counts were recorded for the clone carrying this T cell receptor (beta chain). Antigen specificity is unknown. The data originate from a study of T-cell reconstitution after alpha-beta-depleted transplantation in children. General study results and limits: The study reportedly traced alpha-beta T cells about two months after transplant to several hundred expanded graft clones. Recipient T cells and thymic progenitors that survived gave rise to the high TCRbeta diversity observed at day 60 in some patients.

CDR3 length: 14 residues. Looked up from germline, CDR1 is SGDLS and CDR2 is YYNGEE. V was cut by 0 bases and J by 7 bases, with 13 bases left in between. The library targeted TCRbeta and was prepared with unique molecular identifiers. TCRdb fed the PCR reads into MiXCR, producing one record per CDR3 protein. The sample holds around 450,000 distinct CDR3 sequences, 15% to 20% seen once. The chain uses TRBV9 and TRBJ1-2, with D unclear. The source is a boy under two years old who had a stem cell transplant for Wiskott-Aldrich syndrome, so the T cells may come from the graft donor. The sequenced sample was PBMCs, mostly from graft donor cells, obtained 360 days after TCRalphabeta/CD19-depleted stem cell transplant. CDR3 nucleotides: TGTGCCAGCAGCGTAGGGCCCTCCGCGGGTGGCTACACCTTC. Translated, it gives CASSVGPSAGGYTF.